The sequence of this T cell receptor beta chain was determined in a study of blood T cell repertoires in COVID-19. All enrollees were roughly 18 to 100 years old and from about 25 US areas. Assignments of participants to cohorts depended upon their own reported clinical history. Trimming cost V 5 bases and J 1 base; bases outside gene matches: 4. Germline values: CDR1 SGHTA, CDR2 FQGTGA. CDR3 length: 15 residues. Original handling: Reference gene primers were amplified, and this amplification served to estimate nucleated cell counts. Profiled with immunoSEQ multiplex PCR; TCRdb holds only in-frame clones, not every one. That table supplies the V and J calls and clone size; D and trimming were determined from the DNA. The sample carries roughly 330,000 clones, approximately 90% recorded once.

This TCR came from a woman in her 30s who had recovered from COVID-19. The specimen was PBMCs or T cells enriched from blood (not recorded which). The chain employs TRBV7-3 and TRBJ2-2; 7 nucleotides agree with TRBD1. The CDR3 DNA follows: TGTGCCAGCAGCCAAGGACAGGTGAACACCGGGGAGCTGTTTTTT. The encoded protein is CASSQGQVNTGELFF. Drawing the rest from reference TRBV7-3 and TRBJ2-2, the complete variable domain is GAGVSQTPSNKVTEKGKYVELRCDPISGHTALYWYRQSLGQGPEFLIYFQGTGAADDSGLPNDRFFAVRPEGSVSTLKIQRTERGDSAVYLCASSQGQVNTGELFFGEGSRLTVL.